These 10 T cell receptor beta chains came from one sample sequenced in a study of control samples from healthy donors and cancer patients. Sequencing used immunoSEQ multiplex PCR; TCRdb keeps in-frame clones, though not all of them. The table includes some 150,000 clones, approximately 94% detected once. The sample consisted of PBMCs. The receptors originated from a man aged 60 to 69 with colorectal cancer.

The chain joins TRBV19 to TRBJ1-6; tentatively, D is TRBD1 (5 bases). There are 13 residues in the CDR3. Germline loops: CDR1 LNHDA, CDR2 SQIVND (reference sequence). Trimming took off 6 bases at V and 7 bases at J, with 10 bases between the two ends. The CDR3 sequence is CASSKQENSPLHF. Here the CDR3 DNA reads TGTGCCAGTAGCAAACAGGAAAATTCACCCCTCCACTTT.

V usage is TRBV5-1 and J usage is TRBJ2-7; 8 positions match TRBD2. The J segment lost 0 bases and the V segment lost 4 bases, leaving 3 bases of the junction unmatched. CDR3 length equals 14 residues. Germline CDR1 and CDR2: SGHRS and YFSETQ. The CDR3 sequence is CASSREGTSYEQYF. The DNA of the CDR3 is TGCGCCAGCAGCCGGGAGGGTACCTCCTACGAGCAGTACTTC.

CDR3 residues: CASSTTENTEAFF. CDR3 coding DNA: TGTGCCAGCTCAACGACAGAGAACACTGAAGCTTTCTTT. This chain connects TRBV18 to TRBJ1-1; tentative D call: TRBD1 (5 bases). V was cut by 5 bases and J by 1 base, with 8 bases left in between. This CDR3 has 13 residues. Germline V gene sequence: CDR1 KGHSH, CDR2 LQKENI.

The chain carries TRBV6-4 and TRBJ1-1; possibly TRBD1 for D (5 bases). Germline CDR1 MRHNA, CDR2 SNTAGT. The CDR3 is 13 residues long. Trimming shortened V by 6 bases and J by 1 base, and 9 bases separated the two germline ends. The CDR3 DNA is TGTGCCAGCAGGACGACAGAGAACACTGAAGCTTTCTTT. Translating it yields CASRTTENTEAFF.

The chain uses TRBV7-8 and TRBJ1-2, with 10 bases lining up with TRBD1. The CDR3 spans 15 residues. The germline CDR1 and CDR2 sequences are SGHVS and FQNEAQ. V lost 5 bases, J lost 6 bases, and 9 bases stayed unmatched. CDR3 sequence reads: CASSLAGTGDHGYTF. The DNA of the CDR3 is TGTGCCAGCAGCCTCGCCGGGACAGGGGATCATGGCTACACCTTC. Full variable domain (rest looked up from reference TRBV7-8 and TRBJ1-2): GAGVSQSPRYKVAKRGQDVALRCDPISGHVSLFWYQQALGQGPEFLTYFQNEAQLDKSGLPSDRFFAERPEGSVSTLKIQRTQQEDSAVYLCASSLAGTGDHGYTFGSGTRLTVV.

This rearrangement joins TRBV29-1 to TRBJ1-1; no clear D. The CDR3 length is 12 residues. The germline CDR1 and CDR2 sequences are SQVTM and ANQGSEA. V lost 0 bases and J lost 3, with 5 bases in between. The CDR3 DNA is TGCAGCGTTGAAGAGAGGGACACTGAAGCTTTCTTT. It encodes CSVEERDTEAFF.

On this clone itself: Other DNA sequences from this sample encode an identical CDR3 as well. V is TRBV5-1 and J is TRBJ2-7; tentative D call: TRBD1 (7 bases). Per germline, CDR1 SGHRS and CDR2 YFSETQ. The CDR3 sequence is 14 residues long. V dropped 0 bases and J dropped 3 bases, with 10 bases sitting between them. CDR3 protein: CASSLGQGGYEQYF. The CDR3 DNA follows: TGCGCCAGCAGCTTGGGACAGGGAGGCTACGAGCAGTACTTC.

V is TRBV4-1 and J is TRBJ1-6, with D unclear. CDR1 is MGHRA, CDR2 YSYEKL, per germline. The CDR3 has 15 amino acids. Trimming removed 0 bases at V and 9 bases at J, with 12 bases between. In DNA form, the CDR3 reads TGCGCCAGCAGCCAAGAACCCTCGATAGTTTCACCCCTCCACTTT. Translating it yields CASSQEPSIVSPLHF.

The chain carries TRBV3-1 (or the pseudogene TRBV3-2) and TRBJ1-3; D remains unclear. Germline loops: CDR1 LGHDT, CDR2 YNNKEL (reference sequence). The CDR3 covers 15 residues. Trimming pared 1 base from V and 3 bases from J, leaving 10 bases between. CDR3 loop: CASSQGVGGGNTIYF. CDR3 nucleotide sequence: TGTGCCAGCAGCCAAGGAGTAGGAGGTGGAAACACCATATATTTT.

The CDR3 coding sequence is TGCGCCAGCAGCTTGGGCGGGACTAATGAAAAACTGTTTTTT. This gives the protein CASSLGGTNEKLFF. V gene TRBV5-1 combines with J gene TRBJ1-4; D unclear. V lost 0 bases to trimming and J lost 2 bases, with 5 bases between them. The CDR3 is made up of 14 amino acids. The germline gives CDR1 SGHRS, CDR2 YFSETQ.